This T cell receptor (beta chain) came from a study of OX40 agonist ivuxolimab in advanced cancers. Findings and caveats of the study: Within 6 weeks, CD4+ and CD8+ blood T cells expanded clonally at 0.1 to 3.0 mg/kg. Partly responding patients at 0.1-3.0 mg/kg showed some of the smallest clonal expansion.

Trimming left V 7 bases short and J 7 bases short, with 16 bases between. The CDR3 has 14 residues. Per the germline V gene, CDR1 is MDHEN and CDR2 is SYDVKM. Cycle 7 day 1, cycle 4 day 1, and baseline were the timepoints at which blood was sampled. Of note for this clone: Its antigen remains unidentified.

Clones were sequenced by immunoSEQ multiplex PCR, and TCRdb holds only the in-frame ones, with some missing. Of tens of thousands of clones listed, about 85% were seen once; the top ten hold 0.85% to 1.4%. The sample was CD4+ or CD8+ T cells sorted from blood, taken in a trial of the OX40 agonist ivuxolimab. V gene TRBV28 combines with J gene TRBJ1-4; D perhaps matches TRBD1 (5 bases). This TCR derives from an adult with an advanced solid tumor such as melanoma, head and neck, liver or kidney cancer. This chain's CDR3 is CASTTTGGGEKLFF. CDR3 coding DNA: TGTGCCAGCACCACTACCGGGGGTGGTGAAAAACTGTTTTTT.